This TCR beta chain was found in a study of early T cells in non-severe SARS-CoV-2 infection (dated by TCRdb to the early 2020s). Background for the entire study: Because TCR sequencing was done on bulk RNA from unsorted whole blood, the alpha and beta chains could not be paired.

A case-control design nested within a healthcare worker cohort in London, UK, was used, with weekly nasopharyngeal swab PCR tests and blood sampling performed. Healthcare workers were enrolled in the week of the UK lockdown, from 23 to 31 March 2020, and were followed every week for up to roughly 16 weeks. The library was produced with 5' RACE. The instrument was a NextSeq 500. To correct for sequencing error and PCR bias, the TCR library protocol tagged individual cDNA molecules with unique molecular identifiers. TCR alpha and beta chains were both sequenced, and the abundances of alpha and beta sequences in each sample were closely correlated with each other. The authors' analysis ran thus. Decombinator V4 was used to perform V gene, J gene and CDR3 annotation of TCR sequences. Expanded TCRs were defined as changing significantly between any two time points under a Poisson model with p below 0.0001. TCR abundances were normalised to the total number of TCRs sequenced in each sample and reported as counts per million. TRAV1-2 paired with TRAJ12, TRAJ20 or TRAJ33 defined MAIT TCRs, while TRAV10 paired with TRAJ18 defined iNKT TCRs. VDJdb, accessed 1 November 2021, was searched for CMV, EBV and SARS-CoV-2 annotated TCRs, excluding TCRs annotated for multiple antigens. The public reads were quality trimmed at Q25 with fastp and then assembled into clones with MiXCR by TCRdb, keeping productive beta chains. Each record represents a unique CDR3 protein, reported with the most common genes and DNA among its rows. The V and J calls were determined by TCRdb, not by the authors. The sample data list 70,000 to 90,000 distinct CDR3 sequences, and about 10% of these were observed just once. The ten largest make up over 7% of the sample.

This clonotype has a count of ten or more. The antigen this receptor binds is unknown. No base quality values were provided; no much bigger clone lies one nucleotide off. Results the study describes overall, beyond this receptor: VDJdb matching was skewed toward anti-spike CD8 responses, so virus-specific expansions were likely underestimated and private and CD4 specificities were missed.

The germline V gene gives CDR1 as SGDLS and CDR2 as YYNGEE. The CDR3 holds 17 amino acids from the cysteine to the phenylalanine. CDR3 DNA is the only sequence kept; it has 51 bases, read in frame from the first base. Cut back by 3 bases and 2 bases, the V and J ends lie 18 bases apart. Sequencing was performed on whole blood, taken at baseline. Recombination joined TRBV9 with TRBJ2-1, with a weak D call of TRBD2 (6 bases match). The sequence was collected from an adult who was a healthcare worker with PCR-confirmed SARS-CoV-2 infection or an uninfected control (not recorded which). The nucleotide sequence is TGTGCCAGCAGCGCCGTCGGTCTAGCGCTTACCTACAATGAGCAGTTCTTC. This is translated as CASSAVGLALTYNEQFF.